This paragraph reports one T cell receptor (beta chain). Its antigen is undetermined. This clone may be a read error of a much larger clone one base away. The data are from a study of read filtering for tumor transcriptome and immune sequencing. V shed 5 bases and J shed 3 bases, with 14 bases lying between them. CDR1 and CDR2 (germline): MNHEY, SMNVEV (reference sequence). CDR3 length equals 14 residues. Overall study results and limits: This fraction held mixed bone marrow immune cells after CD138-negative sorting. IR-seq captured clonotypes deeper and more reliably than RNA-seq.

The library was built from about 400 ng RNA with molecular barcoded adaptors for alpha/delta and beta/gamma chains. MiXCR was run by TCRdb on the reads, yielding one entry per CDR3 protein. The sample lists tens of thousands of distinct CDR3 sequences, about 20% occurring once. The chain carries TRBV27 and TRBJ2-7, with TRBD1 as a possible D gene (5 bases). Sequencing input: a population of CD138-negative cells sorted from bone marrow. The receptor comes from a donor older than 35 with multiple myeloma. CDR3 coding DNA: TGTGCCAGCAGTCCCAGGGCTTTCGGCTACGAGCAGTACTTC. It translates to CASSPRAFGYEQYF.